Below are 27 T cell receptor beta chains sequenced from a single sample in a study of blood T cells in healthy people across ages. A second 7 to 11 cycle PCR used barcoded and J-beta primers. Via MiXCR, TCRdb re-called the 5' RACE reads, giving one row per CDR3 protein. This sample has 1.5 million to 2 million distinct CDR3 sequences, with roughly 30% found just once. What was sequenced was blood. These receptors originate from a woman aged 25 to 45 in good health.

This clonotype was observed a few times. The chain carries TRBV12-3 or TRBV12-4 and TRBJ2-5; 13 positions match TRBD2. The junction had 9 bases not matched to a gene; V was cut back by 6 bases and J by 5 bases. CDR3 length: 16 amino acids. CDR3 DNA: TGTGCCAGCAGACTGACTAGCGGGGGGCCTCGGGAGACCCAGTACTTC. It yields the protein CASRLTSGGPRETQYF.

This clonotype showed up many times. The rearrangement joins TRBV4-1 to TRBJ1-2, with a weak D call TRBD1 (5 bases). Trimming took 0 bases from V and 5 from J, leaving 10 bases between them. CDR1 MGHRA and CDR2 YSYEKL come from the germline V gene. The CDR3 runs 14 residues. CDR3 in DNA: TGCGCCAGCAGCCAAGAAGGGAGGGGATATGGCTACACCTTC. It specifies CASSQEGRGYGYTF.

This clonotype was recorded at least ten times. The J gene is TRBJ1-2, the V gene TRBV4-3; D perhaps matches TRBD1 (5 bases). The CDR3 has 15 residues. Trimming took 0 bases from V and 4 from J, leaving 12 bases between them. Germline V gene data show CDR1 as LGHNA and CDR2 as YSLEER. CDR3 DNA sequence: TGCGCCAGCAGCCAAGATCTCCCGGGGGGCTATGGCTACACCTTC. This codes for CASSQDLPGGYGYTF.

V and J are TRBV5-1 and TRBJ2-1; D is perhaps TRBD2 (7 bases). The CDR3 consists of 16 residues. Germline loops: CDR1 SGHRS, CDR2 YFSETQ. The V end lost 0 bases, the J end lost 7 bases, and 17 bases lay between the germline ends. Here the CDR3 DNA reads TGCGCCAGCAGCTTGGAGGGGGGGCAAGGCATAAATGAGCAGTTCTTC. It specifies CASSLEGGQGINEQFF.

This clonotype was recorded a few times. This clone may be a read error of a much larger clone one base away. The rearrangement joins TRBV3-1 to TRBJ2-4; D is undetermined. Matching the DNA end better, TRBJ2-7 makes the J call doubtful. This CDR3 has 14 amino acids. Germline values: CDR1 LGHDT, CDR2 YNNKEL (reference sequence). This CDR3 reads CASSPGRTFYEQYF. The CDR3 nucleotides are TGTGCCAGCAGCCCCGGCAGGACCTTCTACGAGCAGTACTTC.

This chain uses TRBV5-5 with TRBJ2-1; TRBD1 might be the D (5 bases). There are 15 residues in the CDR3. Trimming shortened V by 4 bases and J by 7 bases, and 18 bases separated the two germline ends. Germline-derived CDR1 and CDR2 are SGHKS and YYEKEE (reference sequence). The CDR3 spells CASSPGWGRWNEQFF. CDR3 sequence (DNA): TGTGCCAGCAGCCCAGGGTGGGGTAGGTGGAATGAGCAGTTCTTC.

Many counts were recorded for this clonotype. V usage is TRBV6-5 and J usage is TRBJ2-7, with TRBD1 identical over 10 bases. Unmatched junction bases numbered 5, after V lost 0 bases and J lost 6 bases. This CDR3 has 15 residues. Germline V gene sequence: CDR1 MNHEY, CDR2 SVGAGI. The DNA of the CDR3 is TGTGCCAGCAGTTACTCTTGGGACAGGGGCACCGAGCAGTACTTC. This codes for CASSYSWDRGTEQYF.

The chain recombines TRBV7-3 with TRBJ2-3; no firm D call. The CDR3 length is 13 residues. In germline, CDR1 is SGHTA, CDR2 FQGTGA. Trimming took 4 bases from V and 3 from J, leaving 8 bases between them. The CDR3 bases are TGTGCCAGCAGCTCCAATGTAACAGATACGCAGTATTTT. Its protein is CASSSNVTDTQYF.

This chain joins TRBV6-2 or TRBV6-3 and TRBJ2-5; D is uncertain. Germline V gene lookup returns CDR1 MNHEY and CDR2 SVGEGT. Trimming stripped 7 bases from V and 0 bases from J, with 9 bases between. The CDR3 covers 13 residues. The CDR3, as DNA: TGTGCCAGCACGGACCAGTACCAAGAGACCCAGTACTTC. This encodes CASTDQYQETQYF.

This chain links TRBV7-9 with TRBJ2-2; the D gene is possibly TRBD1 (6 bases). The length of the CDR3 is 15 residues. Germline CDR1 reads SEHNR; CDR2 reads FQNEAQ (reference sequence). V was cut by 5 bases and J by 3 bases, with 13 bases left in between. As DNA, the CDR3 is TGTGCCAGCAGCCGACCAGGACAGTACACCGGGGAGCTGTTTTTT. Its protein is CASSRPGQYTGELFF. The variable domain in full, with the rest retrieved from reference TRBV7-9 and TRBJ2-2, is DTGVSQNPRHKITKRGQNVTFRCDPISEHNRLYWYRQTLGQGPEFLTYFQNEAQLEKSRLLSDRFSAERPKGSFSTLEIQRTEQGDSAMYLCASSRPGQYTGELFFGEGSRLTVL.

This clonotype has only a few counts. The chain is built from TRBV29-1 and TRBJ2-3; possible D gene TRBD2, 5 bases. CDR3 length: 15 residues. V was pared by 5 bases and J by 2 bases, with 17 bases between. CDR1 and CDR2 from the germline V gene are SQVTM and ANQGSEA. The CDR3 DNA reads TGCAGCGTTTGTCAGAGCGGCGTTCCCACAGATACGCAGTATTTT. Protein product: CSVCQSGVPTDTQYF.

The chain carries TRBV30 and TRBJ1-1, with 9 bases aligning to TRBD1. V lost 0 bases and J lost 3; bases outside the gene matches: 2. The CDR3 totals 14 residues. Germline CDR1 GTSNPN, CDR2 SVGIG (reference sequence). In nucleotides, the CDR3 is TGTGCCTGGAGTGTCGGACAGGGGTACACTGAAGCTTTCTTT. Its translation: CAWSVGQGYTEAFF.

V gene TRBV4-3 combines with J gene TRBJ2-3; D ambiguous. V was cut by 0 bases and J by 2 bases, with 12 bases left in between. CDR1 is LGHNA, CDR2 YSLEER, per germline. This CDR3 contains 16 residues. DNA for the CDR3: TGCGCCAGCAGCCAAGATGAGGAACAGATCACAGATACGCAGTATTTT. This codes for CASSQDEEQITDTQYF.

The sample holds one count of this clonotype. The chain uses TRBV7-9 and TRBJ1-1; possible D gene TRBD1, 6 bases. CDR1 and CDR2 (germline): SEHNR, FQNEAQ (reference sequence). V was pared by 2 bases and J by 3 bases, with 10 bases between. This CDR3 has 14 residues. CDR3 protein: CASSLWTDYTEAFF. For the CDR3, the DNA is TGTGCCAGCAGCTTATGGACAGACTACACTGAAGCTTTCTTT.

This chain links TRBV24-1 with TRBJ1-5; D not certain. The ends were cut back, 4 bases at V and 6 bases at J, with 12 bases in the middle. The CDR3 spans 14 residues. The germline gives CDR1 KGHDR, CDR2 SFDVKD. The CDR3 bases are TGTGCCACCAGTGAACCCGGCGGCGCTCAGCCCCAGCATTTT. Its translation is CATSEPGGAQPQHF.

This chain links TRBV6-1 with TRBJ1-2, with D possibly being TRBD1 (6 bases). Trimming pared 2 bases from V and 4 bases from J, leaving 8 bases between. Germline V gene data show CDR1 as MNHNS and CDR2 as SASEGT. This CDR3 has 13 residues. The CDR3 sequence is CASSEKQGYGYTF. DNA of the CDR3: TGTGCCAGCAGTGAAAAACAGGGCTATGGCTACACCTTC.

This clonotype was observed a handful of times. This chain links TRBV6-2 or TRBV6-3 with TRBJ2-7, with 8 nucleotides matching TRBD1. With V trimmed by 6 bases and J by 2 bases, 6 bases remained unmatched. The CDR3 extends over 14 amino acids. From germline, CDR1 is MNHEY and CDR2 SVGEGT. The CDR3 here is CASSTGGSPYEQYF. The DNA for the CDR3 is TGTGCCAGCAGCACAGGGGGTTCTCCCTACGAGCAGTACTTC.

This clonotype came up many times. The rearrangement joins TRBV29-1 to TRBJ2-7; D is unresolved. Germline V lookup: CDR1 SQVTM, CDR2 ANQGSEA. Trimming cost V 5 bases and J 2 bases, with 7 bases left between them. The CDR3 loop spans 11 amino acids. CDR3 sequence (DNA): TGCAGCGTTACACACACCTACGAGCAGTACTTC. Its translation: CSVTHTYEQYF.

V is TRBV10-3 and J is TRBJ2-3; D unresolved. V dropped 2 bases and J dropped 5 bases, with 11 bases sitting between them. The CDR3 contains 14 residues. Germline-derived CDR1 and CDR2 are ENHRY and SYGVKD. CDR3 sequence reads: CAISEAQSGDTQYF. CDR3 coding DNA: TGTGCCATCAGTGAGGCTCAAAGTGGAGATACGCAGTATTTT.

V and J are TRBV5-1 and TRBJ2-5; D gene ambiguous. CDR1 is SGHRS and CDR2 is YFSETQ in the germline V gene. Between the trimmed V and J ends, which lost 5 bases and 6 bases, there was a span of 17 bases. The CDR3 covers 14 residues. CDR3 coding DNA: TGCGCCAGCAGATCGGGCCAGCTAGGCCAGACCCAGTACTTC. Encoded protein: CASRSGQLGQTQYF. Drawing the rest from reference TRBV5-1 and TRBJ2-5, the complete variable domain is KAGVTQTPRYLIKTRGQQVTLSCSPISGHRSVSWYQQTPGQGLQFLFEYFSETQRNKGNFPGRFSGRQFSNSRSEMNVSTLELGDSALYLCASRSGQLGQTQYFGPGTRLLVL.

This clonotype was counted at least ten times. This chain links TRBV12-3 or TRBV12-4 with TRBJ2-4; D uncertain. The V end lost 4 bases, the J end lost 5 bases, and 6 bases lay between the germline ends. This CDR3 is 12 amino acids long. The DNA of the CDR3 is TGTGCCAGCAGTTCATTGCAAAACATTCAGTACTTC. It translates to CASSSLQNIQYF.

The chain recombines TRBV6-1 with TRBJ2-1; the match to TRBD2 covers 13 bases. V shed 8 bases and J 5 bases; nucleotides not matched to a gene: 6. Germline V CDR1 and CDR2: MNHNS, SASEGT. This CDR3 is 15 amino acids long. CDR3 nucleotides: TGTGCCAGCGGGACTAGCGGGGCCCCTAACAATGAGCAGTTCTTC. This translates into CASGTSGAPNNEQFF.

Note on this clonotype: A read error may produce the germline difference seen at one junction end. The V gene is TRBV12-3 or TRBV12-4, the J gene TRBJ2-5; no definite D call. CDR3 length equals 12 residues. The CDR3 loop reads CASSLGVEIQYF. The CDR3 coding sequence is TGTGCCAGCAGCCTAGGTGTGGAGATCCAGTACTTC.

The V call is TRBV2, the J call TRBJ1-2, with TRBD1 as a possible D gene (5 bases). Germline CDR1 and CDR2: SNHLY and FYNNEI. The CDR3 length is 14 residues. V lost 3 bases, J lost 3 bases, and 11 bases lay in between. The CDR3 nucleotides read TGTGCCAGCAGTGAGAGTCGGGGGTACTATGGCTACACCTTC. Protein product: CASSESRGYYGYTF.

This rearrangement joins TRBV6-2 or TRBV6-3 to TRBJ2-4, with 12 bases fitting TRBD2. V shed 4 bases, J shed 6 bases, and the junction held 7 bases outside the gene matches. This CDR3 has 16 residues. In germline, CDR1 is MNHEY, CDR2 SVGEGT. In nucleotides, the CDR3 is TGTGCCAGCAGTTCCGGGACTAGCGGGCGAATAAACATTCAGTACTTC. Its protein product is CASSSGTSGRINIQYF.

This clonotype has only a few counts. The J gene is TRBJ2-1, the V gene TRBV5-4; the D call may be TRBD1 or TRBD2 (5 bases each). CDR1 and CDR2 (germline): SGHNT, YYREEE (reference sequence). V shed 1 base and J shed 10 bases, with 12 bases lying between them. The CDR3 loop spans 13 amino acids. This chain's CDR3 is CASSLWGKGEQFF. In DNA form, the CDR3 reads TGTGCCAGCAGCTTGTGGGGGAAGGGCGAGCAGTTCTTC.

This clonotype was seen ten or more times. The V gene is TRBV29-1, the J gene TRBJ1-2, with a weak D call TRBD1 (6 bases). CDR1 is SQVTM and CDR2 is ANQGSEA in the germline V gene. The V end lost 5 bases, the J end lost 4 bases, and 17 bases lay between the germline ends. There are 14 residues in the CDR3. The CDR3 DNA reads TGCAGCGTTCGGGCGAACGGACAGACCTATGGCTACACCTTC. Its protein product is CSVRANGQTYGYTF.